These T cell receptor beta chains were read from a single sample in a study of cytomegalovirus exposure and HLA in healthy donors. Libraries were prepared by immunoSEQ multiplex PCR; TCRdb keeps only in-frame clonotypes and omits some of them. The data hold some 170,000 clones, with 86% observed a single time. The sequencing sample was made of PBMCs. The receptors here all came from a man between 18 and 35 years old in good health and CMV-seropositive. Both conserved end residues are part of each CDR3. Fields, in order: V gene, J gene, clone size, D gene, CDR3 DNA, CDR3 protein. D genes are given only for firm matches. Some rows mark clone size as missing; the rest say once, few, many or name a class of expanded clone.

TRBV2,TRBJ2-3,.,TRBD1,TGTGCCAGCAGTGAGTTAGGGACAGGCACAGATACGCAGTATTTT,CASSELGTGTDTQYF
TRBV27,TRBJ1-6,.,.,TGTGCCAGCAGTTCCGGACTTACCGGGTTCCCACCCCTCCACTTT,CASSSGLTGFPPLHF
TRBV7-9,TRBJ1-1,.,.,TGTGCCAGCAGCGCGCTTTACCGGAACACTGAAGCTTTCTTT,CASSALYRNTEAFF
TRBV7-2,TRBJ1-5,.,TRBD1,TGTGCCAGCAGCTTCGGACAGGGGCTCAATCAGCCCCAGCATTTT,CASSFGQGLNQPQHF
TRBV20-1,TRBJ1-2,few,TRBD1,TGCAGTGCTACAGGGGGCTATGGCTACACCTTC,CSATGGYGYTF
TRBV19,TRBJ2-7,.,TRBD1,TGTGCCAGTAGTATAAGGGGGCCAGGGACCTCCTACGAGCAGTACTTC,CASSIRGPGTSYEQYF
TRBV5-4,TRBJ2-1,once,TRBD1,TGTGCCAGCAGCTTAGGCGAGGGGGCATACAATGAGCAGTTCTTC,CASSLGEGAYNEQFF
TRBV25-1,TRBJ2-2,few,.,TGTGCCAGCAGTGAGAGGACGAACACCGGGGAGCTGTTTTTT,CASSERTNTGELFF
TRBV11-2,TRBJ2-7,once,TRBD2,TGTGCCAGCAGCCGGGCCTTAGCGGGGGGCTCCTACGAGCAGTACTTC,CASSRALAGGSYEQYF
TRBV30,TRBJ2-1,once,.,TGTGCCTGGAAGGAAGACAGTAACAATGAGCAGTTCTTC,CAWKEDSNNEQFF
TRBV25-1,TRBJ1-5,.,TRBD1,TGTGCCAGCAGTGATAACAGGGGGGTCCTAAATCAGCCCCAGCATTTT,CASSDNRGVLNQPQHF
TRBV4-3,TRBJ1-3,.,.,TGCGCCAGCAGCCTCCTCTCTGGAAACACCATATATTTT,CASSLLSGNTIYF
TRBV9,TRBJ2-1,.,TRBD2,TGTGCCAGCAGCCCCGGGACTAGCGGGGTCGATGAGCAGTTCTTC,CASSPGTSGVDEQFF
TRBV4-2,TRBJ1-6,few,TRBD1,TGTGCCAGCAGCCAAGAGACAGGGGGTAATTCACCCCTCCACTTT,CASSQETGGNSPLHF
TRBV28,TRBJ1-5,.,.,TGTGCCAGCAATACCCCGGGGAGCGGCAATCAGCCCCAGCATTTT,CASNTPGSGNQPQHF
TRBV4-3,TRBJ2-2,.,TRBD2,TGCGCCAGCAGCCAAGAAACGACTAGCGGGGGGCCATACTCCAACACCGGGGAGCTGTTTTTT,CASSQETTSGGPYSNTGELFF
TRBV10-1,TRBJ1-3,few,.,TGCGCCAGCAGCCCTGGGCTTGGAAACACCATATATTTT,CASSPGLGNTIYF
TRBV18,TRBJ1-1,.,TRBD1,TGTGCCAGCTCGCCCGGGACAGGGGGTGGGAACACTGAAGCTTTCTTT,CASSPGTGGGNTEAFF
TRBV5-4,TRBJ2-7,.,TRBD1,TGTGCCAGCAGCAGGGGGACAGCCCTCCCCTACGAGCAGTACTTC,CASSRGTALPYEQYF
TRBV6-5,TRBJ2-7,.,TRBD1,TGTGCCAGCAGTTACTCGTACAGGGGGTTCCACGAGCAGTACTTC,CASSYSYRGFHEQYF
TRBV7-9,TRBJ1-2,.,TRBD1,TGTGCCAGCAGCCCCCGGACAGGTGGCTACACCTTC,CASSPRTGGYTF
TRBV11-1,TRBJ2-7,.,TRBD2,TGTGCCAGCAGCTTTGATCTCCTAGCGGGAGAGCAGTACTTC,CASSFDLLAGEQYF
TRBV7-2,TRBJ2-1,once,.,TGTGCCAGCAGCCCGGGGTCCTCCCGAGATGAGCAGTTCTTC,CASSPGSSRDEQFF
TRBV7-2,TRBJ2-7,.,.,TGTGCCAGCAGCCTTTATACCTACGAGCAGTACTTC,CASSLYTYEQYF
TRBV9,TRBJ1-5,.,TRBD1,TGTGCCAGCCACCCCTTCTATTTGGGGACAGAACTCTATTACAATCAGCCCCAGCATTTT,CASHPFYLGTELYYNQPQHF
TRBV11-2,TRBJ2-7,.,TRBD1,TGTGCCAGCAGCCCACTTCAACAGGGGAGAGAGCAGTACTTC,CASSPLQQGREQYF
TRBV2,TRBJ1-6,.,.,TGTGCCAGCAGAAACCTAGGACCAGGGGAAAATTCACCCCTCCACTTT,CASRNLGPGENSPLHF
TRBV9,TRBJ1-2,.,.,TGTGCCAGCAGCCCTCGAACGGGGTCCAACTATGGCTACACCTTC,CASSPRTGSNYGYTF
TRBV6-5,TRBJ2-4,.,.,TGTGCCAGCAGTTACTCGAGTGGGCCATTCAACATTCAGTACTTC,CASSYSSGPFNIQYF
TRBV5-1,TRBJ1-3,.,TRBD1,TGCGCCAGCAGCTTGGCCGGACAGGGGGTAGGAAACACCATATATTTT,CASSLAGQGVGNTIYF
TRBV5-1,TRBJ2-7,few,TRBD1,TGCGCCAGCAGCACTCCGGGACAGGGGTACGAGCAGTACTTC,CASSTPGQGYEQYF
TRBV11-3,TRBJ2-1,once,TRBD1,TGTGCCAGCAGTCGACAGGGTTCCTACAATGAGCAGTTCTTC,CASSRQGSYNEQFF
TRBV27,TRBJ2-1,.,TRBD1,TGTGCCATCACCGACAGGGGGCTTTTGCTCTTC,CAITDRGLLLF
TRBV9,TRBJ1-1,few,.,TGTGCCAGCAACAGGGAGAACACTGAAGCTTTCTTT,CASNRENTEAFF
TRBV25-1,TRBJ2-7,.,TRBD2,TGTGCCAGCAGTGCAGCGGGACGCTACGAGCAGTACTTC,CASSAAGRYEQYF
TRBV7-2,TRBJ2-1,.,TRBD2,TGTGCCAGCAGCTTACTAGCGGGGGGGCACAATGAGCAGTTCTTC,CASSLLAGGHNEQFF
TRBV4-2,TRBJ1-6,few,.,TGTGCCAGCAGCCAAGAGACAACGGCGGGTTCACCCCTCCACTTT,CASSQETTAGSPLHF
TRBV1,TRBJ1-5,.,.,TGCACCAGCAGCCCCGCCGGGGGGGCTAGCAATCAGCCCCAGCATTTT,CTSSPAGGASNQPQHF
TRBV5-1,TRBJ1-2,.,.,TGCGCCAGCAGCTTGGACGGTACTAACTATGGCTACACCTTC,CASSLDGTNYGYTF
TRBV7-3,TRBJ2-7,.,TRBD1,TGTGCCAGCAGCTCCGGGACAGGCTACGAGCAGTACTTC,CASSSGTGYEQYF
TRBV29-1,TRBJ2-6,.,.,TGCAGCGTTGAAGAGCGGCCGGGAACGGCAGGTGGGGCCAACGTCCTGACTTTC,CSVEERPGTAGGANVLTF
TRBV29-1,TRBJ1-4,.,TRBD1,TGCAGCGTTCGACAGGGGGCTAATGAAAAACTGTTTTTT,CSVRQGANEKLFF
TRBV9,TRBJ2-7,.,TRBD1,TGTGCCAGCAGCCAGGGACAGCTACTCCACGAGCAGTACTTC,CASSQGQLLHEQYF
TRBV2,TRBJ1-6,few,.,TGTGCCAGCAGGGTGGGAGGGTATAATTCACCCCTCCACTTT,CASRVGGYNSPLHF
TRBV18,TRBJ2-1,.,TRBD1,TGTGCCAGCTCACCACCGGGACAGGGTTACAATGAGCAGTTCTTC,CASSPPGQGYNEQFF
TRBV9,TRBJ2-1,.,TRBD2,TGTGCCAGCAGCGCGGGAGGGGGGGGATCATATGAGCAGTTCTTC,CASSAGGGGSYEQFF
TRBV30,TRBJ1-1,.,.,TGTGCCTGGAGGATACAGGGTCGGAGCACTGAAGCTTTCTTT,CAWRIQGRSTEAFF
TRBV4-1,TRBJ2-1,once,TRBD2,TGCGCCAGCAGCCCAGAGTTAGCGGGAGGGGGACCCTACAATGAGCAGTTCTTC,CASSPELAGGGPYNEQFF
TRBV5-1,TRBJ1-2,few,.,TGCGCCAGCAGCGAACCAGGGTCCCATGGCTACACCTTC,CASSEPGSHGYTF
TRBV12-5,TRBJ2-1,.,TRBD2,TGTGCTAGTGGCTACAAAATTGGACTAGCGGGGGGTTACAATGAGCAGTTCTTC,CASGYKIGLAGGYNEQFF
TRBV9,TRBJ2-2,.,.,TGTGCCAGCAGCGTAGCGGGTAGCTATAATCCCGGGGAGCTGTTTTTT,CASSVAGSYNPGELFF
TRBV7-9,TRBJ1-1,once,.,TGTGCCAGCACCCGAGGGAACACTGAAGCTTTCTTT,CASTRGNTEAFF
TRBV7-3,TRBJ2-1,.,.,TGTGCCAGCAGTTCCGCCCTGGGCGATGAGCAGTTCTTC,CASSSALGDEQFF
TRBV19,TRBJ1-1,once,.,TGTGCCAGTAGTATAGGGACAGCTGAAGCTTTCTTT,CASSIGTAEAFF
TRBV4-2,TRBJ1-5,few,TRBD1,TGTGCCAGCAGCCAAGGGGGACAGTTCAATCAGCCCCAGCATTTT,CASSQGGQFNQPQHF
TRBV4-1,TRBJ2-7,.,TRBD2,TGCGCCAGCAGCCAAGTAACCCCGGGAGGCTACGAGCAGTACTTC,CASSQVTPGGYEQYF
TRBV6-4,TRBJ1-2,.,.,TGTGCCAGCAGTGAAAATGGGTATGGAGGGACCTATGGCTACACCTTC,CASSENGYGGTYGYTF
TRBV7-3,TRBJ2-1,.,TRBD2,TGTGCCAGCAGCCTCCCTGGACTAGCGGTCTGTAATGAGCAGTTCTTC,CASSLPGLAVCNEQFF
TRBV7-2,TRBJ2-7,.,.,TGTGCCAGCAGCCCGACTCCTATCCCAACTAGTATCTACGAGCAGTACTTC,CASSPTPIPTSIYEQYF
TRBV9,TRBJ2-3,.,TRBD1,TGTGCCAGCAGCGCAACTACAGGGGGCGGGACAGATACGCAGTATTTT,CASSATTGGGTDTQYF